The rows below give T cell receptor beta chains drawn from one sample of a study of PD-1 blockade in classical Hodgkin lymphoma. Produced via immunoSEQ multiplex PCR; TCRdb's table is partial and in-frame only. The sample lists around 13,000 clones; roughly 80% were seen once. Specimen: peripheral blood mononuclear cells (PBMCs), collected before the fourth cycle of nivolumab. These receptors came from a human donor with classical Hodgkin lymphoma. Each CDR3 is given with its conserved first and last residue. D genes are given only for firm matches. Only part of the rows carry a size: once, few, many, or a class if the clone is expanded.

v_call,j_call,d_call,clone_size,cdr3_nt,cdr3_aa
TRBV19,TRBJ2-2,-,-,TGTGCCAGTAGTTCTAGAGGGGGGACCGGGGAGCTGTTTTTT,CASSSRGGTGELFF
TRBV28,TRBJ1-3,-,-,TGTGCCAGCAGTTTCCAGGGCTTGTCGGGAAACACCATATATTTT,CASSFQGLSGNTIYF
TRBV9,TRBJ2-2,TRBD1,-,TGTGCCAGCAGCCCGGGACAGGGGTATTCCGGGGAGCTGTTTTTT,CASSPGQGYSGELFF
TRBV4-3,TRBJ1-2,-,-,TGCGCCAGCAGCCAAGGCTTACCTACCTACAGGGCTAACTATGGCTACACCTTC,CASSQGLPTYRANYGYTF
TRBV11-3,TRBJ2-1,-,-,TGTGCCAGCAGCTGGGACTCCCGGGATGAGCAGTTCTTC,CASSWDSRDEQFF
TRBV7-9,TRBJ1-4,-,medium-sized,TGTGCCAGCAGCTCAAACCGGGGACGTAATGAAAAACTGTTTTTT,CASSSNRGRNEKLFF
TRBV4-3,TRBJ1-2,-,-,TGCGCCAGCAGCCAAGATCATAAGGGGGGCTACACCTTC,CASSQDHKGGYTF
TRBV27,TRBJ1-1,-,-,TGTGCCAGCAGCCTAGAGGGGCGCATATCCACTGAAGCTTTCTTT,CASSLEGRISTEAFF
TRBV4-3,TRBJ1-1,TRBD1,-,TGCGCCAGCAGCCATTGGACAGGGTTGGGCACTGAAGCTTTCTTT,CASSHWTGLGTEAFF
TRBV29-1,TRBJ2-1,-,-,TGCAGCGTTGGAGTTTCCCAAAACGGTAATGAGCAGTTCTTC,CSVGVSQNGNEQFF
TRBV6-1,TRBJ1-1,-,once,TGTGCCAGCCGGGTGCAGGGACGGATGAACACTGAAGCTTTCTTT,CASRVQGRMNTEAFF
TRBV7-9,TRBJ2-3,-,-,TGTGCCAGCACCGGACAAAACACAGATACGCAGTATTTT,CASTGQNTDTQYF
TRBV30,TRBJ2-1,-,-,TGTGCCTGGGGGCTTGGCTCCTACAATGAGCAGTTCTTC,CAWGLGSYNEQFF
TRBV11-2,TRBJ1-6,TRBD1,-,TGTGCCAGCAGCACTCTGACAGGGAGCTCCTATAATTCACCCCTCCACTTT,CASSTLTGSSYNSPLHF
TRBV7-2,TRBJ1-2,TRBD1,-,TGTGCCAGCAGCTCGGGACAGGGCTATGGCTACACCTTC,CASSSGQGYGYTF
TRBV11-2,TRBJ2-7,-,once,TGTGCCAGCAGCTCCCTAAGCGCGGACCACTACGAGCAGTACTTC,CASSSLSADHYEQYF
TRBV7-3,TRBJ2-1,TRBD2,-,TGTGCCAGCAGCTCTACCGGGAGGCCTGGGGATGAGCAGTTCTTC,CASSSTGRPGDEQFF
TRBV2,TRBJ2-3,-,-,TGTGCCAGCAGTGAGGGTACGCAGTATTTT,CASSEGTQYF
TRBV4-2,TRBJ2-7,TRBD1,few,TGTGCCAGCAGCCAAGAAAATGGAGACAGGGCCTACGAGCAGTACTTC,CASSQENGDRAYEQYF
TRBV4-3,TRBJ1-2,-,-,TGCGCCAGCAGCCAAGAAATAGGGATGGCGGGTGGCTACACCTTC,CASSQEIGMAGGYTF
TRBV7-2,TRBJ2-7,-,-,TGTGCCAGCAGTCGCGATGCCTCGGTGGCCTACGAGCAGTACTTC,CASSRDASVAYEQYF
TRBV7-9,TRBJ1-5,TRBD1,few,TGTGCCAGCAGCTTCGGGACAGCGGATCAGCCCCAGCATTTT,CASSFGTADQPQHF
TRBV7-6,TRBJ2-6,-,-,TGTGCCAGCACCCCCGGAGGACGGGGGATCTCTGGGGCCAACGTCCTGACTTTC,CASTPGGRGISGANVLTF
TRBV29-1,TRBJ2-1,-,few,TGCAGCGTTGAAAAGGGCTGGGGGCAGGACAATGAGCAGTTCTTC,CSVEKGWGQDNEQFF
TRBV19,TRBJ1-1,-,-,TGTGCCAGTAGGCCCGGTGGCACTGAAGCTTTCTTT,CASRPGGTEAFF
TRBV7-8,TRBJ1-1,TRBD1,once,TGTGCCAGCAGCTTGGTCGCAGGGGGCTTCACTGAAGCTTTCTTT,CASSLVAGGFTEAFF
TRBV7-2,TRBJ2-1,-,-,TGTGCCAGCAGCCCCCCCGGGACGGGGAATGAGCAGTTCTTC,CASSPPGTGNEQFF
TRBV7-8,TRBJ1-5,-,-,TGTGCCAGCAGCTTCGGGGGCAGGGATTCGCCCCAGCATTTT,CASSFGGRDSPQHF
TRBV27,TRBJ2-7,-,-,TGTGCCAGCAGTTTCAGACAGAGCTCCTACGAGCAGTACTTC,CASSFRQSSYEQYF